This is a list of T cell receptor beta chains from one sample in a study of blood T cells in healthy people across ages. TCRdb recomputed calls from the 5' RACE reads with MiXCR, one row per CDR3 protein. The sample includes 1 million or so distinct CDR3 sequences, 40% to 55% of them seen just once. The sequenced sample consisted of blood. These receptors were obtained from a woman in her fifties or sixties in good health. CDR3s leave out the opening cysteine and the closing phenylalanine or tryptophan. Where a row states a size, it is once, few, many or the class of an expanded clone; other rows omit it.

>TRBJ2-5|TRBV12-5|-
ASGLVSETQY
>TRBJ2-1|TRBV5-1|-
ASRPTPTSGPSYNEQF
>TRBJ1-5|TRBV2|-
ASSEVGGQPQH
>TRBJ2-3|TRBV5-1|few
ASSLESHPTDTQY
>TRBJ2-5|TRBV7-2|-
ASSHLTAGGPHNEQY
>TRBJ2-1|TRBV5-5|-
ASSFTGGSNEQF
>TRBJ1-4|TRBV6-6|few
ASSFAGTTNEKLF
>TRBJ1-5|TRBV6-5|-
ASSDRVGNQPQH
>TRBJ2-1|TRBV25-1|few
ASTNGVAEQF
>TRBJ1-1|TRBV27|-
ASSSNQGAGAEAF
>TRBJ2-6|TRBV13|-
ASSLLGRDQSGANVLT
>TRBJ2-7|TRBV29-1|-
SVESPLAESYEQY
>TRBJ1-6|TRBV27|-
ASSPAGSYNSPLH
>TRBJ1-5|TRBV14|-
ASSQQQVGQPQH
>TRBJ2-3|TRBV5-1|-
ASRDRITDTQY
>TRBJ2-5|TRBV6-5|few
ASSHQTSGAGTQY